The clone carrying this TCR beta chain was seen ten or more times. Its target is unknown. Disease lasting under 3 months, a NOSPECS grade of at least 4, and a Clinical Activity Score of at least 3 were features of the ophthalmopathy patients. Each diagnosis was grounded in clinical symptoms, serum thyroxine and TRAb, thyroid ultrasound, and orbital computed tomography. TCR beta CDR3 sequences were amplified from RNA transcripts. The HTBI primer set drove a first-round RT-PCR of the TCR CDR3. From the multiplex PCR reads, TCRdb called clonotypes with MiXCR, one entry per CDR3 protein. Altogether about 590,000 distinct CDR3 sequences are present, around 14% being singletons, with the ten largest covering roughly 7%. This sample is drawn from a study of T cells in Graves' hyperthyroidism and ophthalmopathy. Whole-study results and caveats: Blood samples included most of the expanded thyroid clonotypes exceeding 0.001.

The length of the CDR3 is 15 residues. Between the trimmed V and J ends, which lost 4 bases and 1 base, there was a span of 12 bases. Germline V gene sequence: CDR1 SGHDT, CDR2 YYEEEE. Sequencing was carried out using blood. The chain is built from TRBV5-6 and TRBJ1-3; D uncertain. This sequence originates from a young woman with Graves' ophthalmopathy. DNA of the CDR3: TGTGCCAGCAGCCTCTCGGGGAGATCTGGAAACACCATATATTTT. Its protein is CASSLSGRSGNTIYF.